This T cell receptor beta chain was found in a study of early T cells in non-severe SARS-CoV-2 infection. Study-level background: Unsorted whole blood bulk RNA was sequenced, with unpaired chains. Findings and limits, study-wide: VDJdb matching favored anti-spike CD8 responses, missing private and CD4 specificities.

This clonotype was counted ten times or more. Its antigen remains unknown. V lost 2 bases and J lost 0, with 11 bases in between. This CDR3 is 15 amino acids long. Attachment of unique molecular identifiers was made to individual cDNA molecules. MiXCR was run by TCRdb on the 5' RACE reads, yielding one entry per CDR3 protein. The sample includes 15,000 to 20,000 distinct CDR3 sequences, around 6.1% of them seen just once. The receptor comes from an adult who was a healthcare worker with PCR-confirmed SARS-CoV-2 infection or an uninfected control (not recorded which). The source material was whole blood, sampled at baseline. The V gene is TRBV12-3 or TRBV12-4, the J gene TRBJ2-7, with D possibly being TRBD1 (6 bases). This CDR3 is CASSLKQGHSYEQYF. As DNA, the CDR3 is TGTGCCAGCAGTTTAAAGCAGGGACACTCCTACGAGCAGTACTTC.